Shown below are 12 T cell receptor beta chains from a single sample sequenced in a study of CD8+CD57+ T cells in acquired aplastic anemia. Genomic DNA acted as the template from which TCR beta VDJ combination and CDR3 sequence profiling were carried out. One entry per CDR3 protein results from TCRdb running MiXCR on the reads. The repertoire holds about 200,000 distinct CDR3 sequences, with 34% as singletons. The sample taken for sequencing was sorted CD4+, CD8+, or CD8+CD57+ T cells (not recorded which) from PBMCs. The receptors stem from a human donor in good health, serving as a control.

The gene calls are TRBV19 and TRBJ1-2; 11 bases fit TRBD1. Germline CDR1 and CDR2: LNHDA and SQIVND (reference sequence). Losses at the gene ends were 9 bases for V and 2 bases for J; bases not matched to a gene: 2. The CDR3 contains 13 residues. The chain's CDR3 is CASGQGANYGYTF. The CDR3 region has the DNA TGTGCCAGCGGACAGGGGGCGAACTATGGCTACACCTTC.

This chain joins TRBV7-6 and TRBJ1-1, with unresolved D. The germline gives CDR1 SGHVS, CDR2 FNYEAQ. V was cut by 0 bases and J by 4 bases, with 6 bases left in between. The CDR3 length is 13 residues. The DNA of the CDR3 is TGTGCCAGCAGCTTAGCGGATTTCACTGAAGCTTTCTTT. Amino acids: CASSLADFTEAFF. The full variable domain, its missing parts supplied by reference TRBV7-6 and TRBJ1-1, is GAGVSQSPRYKVTKRGQDVALRCDPISGHVSLYWYRQALGQGPEFLTYFNYEAQQDKSGLPNDRFSAERPEGSISTLTIQRTEQRDSAMYRCASSLADFTEAFFGQGTRLTVV.

This clonotype was counted many times. This chain joins TRBV2 and TRBJ2-1; 8 bases match TRBD1. CDR3 length equals 15 residues. Germline lookup yields CDR1 SNHLY and CDR2 FYNNEI. J lost 3 bases, V lost 6 bases, and 7 bases had no gene match. The DNA for the CDR3 is TGTGCCAGCAGCGCGCAGGGGGCACACTACAATGAGCAGTTCTTC. Translation: CASSAQGAHYNEQFF.

This chain links TRBV19 with TRBJ1-5, with 7 bases aligning to TRBD1. The CDR3 loop spans 15 amino acids. Germline V gives CDR1 LNHDA, CDR2 SQIVND (reference sequence). Losses at the gene ends were 5 bases for V and 5 bases for J; bases not matched to a gene: 9. In DNA, the CDR3 is TGTGCCAGTAGTCTCCGGGACAGACTTTATCAGCCCCAGCATTTT. This sequence encodes CASSLRDRLYQPQHF. Drawing the rest from reference TRBV19 and TRBJ1-5, the complete variable domain is DGGITQSPKYLFRKEGQNVTLSCEQNLNHDAMYWYRQDPGQGLRLIYYSQIVNDFQKGDIAEGYSVSREKKESFPLTVTSAQKNPTAFYLCASSLRDRLYQPQHFGDGTRLSIL.

Ten or more counts support this clonotype. The chain couples TRBV4-1 to TRBJ2-7; maybe TRBD2 (5 bases). The CDR3 spans 15 residues. In germline, CDR1 is MGHRA, CDR2 YSYEKL. Trimming took off 5 bases at V and 3 bases at J, with 17 bases between the two ends. For the CDR3, the DNA is TGCGCCAGCAGCGGAGGCCTACCCACCATCTACGAGCAGTACTTC. This translates into CASSGGLPTIYEQYF.

This clonotype came up many times. The rearrangement links TRBV5-4 to TRBJ2-7; TRBD1 is a possible D gene (6 bases). The germline V gene encodes CDR1 SGHNT and CDR2 YYREEE (reference sequence). This CDR3 is built from 13 residues. V lost 5 bases to trimming and J lost 3 bases, with 12 bases between them. As DNA, the CDR3 is TGTGCCAGCAGAGAATCCAGGGGCTACGAGCAGTACTTC. Amino acid sequence: CASRESRGYEQYF.

This clonotype was seen many times. This chain connects TRBV6-1 to TRBJ2-5; D is possibly TRBD1 (7 bases). CDR1 is MNHNS, CDR2 SASEGT, per germline. The CDR3 totals 11 residues. The V and J ends lost 6 bases and 7 bases respectively, with 9 bases between them. CDR3 protein: CASSQGGTQYF. CDR3 DNA sequence: TGTGCCAGCAGCCAGGGGGGGACCCAGTACTTC.

At least ten counts were recorded for this clonotype. The chain joins TRBV29-1 to TRBJ2-3; no definite D call. Germline V lookup: CDR1 SQVTM, CDR2 ANQGSEA. Trimming cost V 4 bases and J 2 bases, with 10 bases left between them. The CDR3 contains 13 residues. The CDR3 sequence: CSVGHVITDTQYF. DNA of the CDR3: TGCAGCGTTGGTCACGTAATCACAGATACGCAGTATTTT.

Of note for this clonotype: This clone may be a read error of a much larger clone one base away. The V call is TRBV2, the J call TRBJ1-1; no reliable D call. The length of the CDR3 is 11 residues. Between the trimmed V and J ends, which lost 5 bases and 11 bases, there was a span of 12 bases. Germline values: CDR1 SNHLY, CDR2 FYNNEI. CDR3 protein: CASSFYGGAFF. In DNA form, the CDR3 reads TGTGCCAGCAGTTTTTACGGCGGGGCTTTCTTT.

This clonotype was detected only once. The chain couples TRBV10-3 to TRBJ2-7; D is unresolved. Trimming removed 11 bases at V and 7 bases at J, with 15 bases between. Looked up from germline, CDR1 is ENHRY and CDR2 is SYGVKD. This CDR3 comprises 11 residues. CDR3: CAVRASGEQYV. CDR3 in DNA: TGTGCCGTCCGAGCCTCTGGGGAGCAGTACGTC.

This rearrangement joins TRBV5-8 to TRBJ2-3; D possibly matches TRBD1 or TRBD2 (5 bases each). From germline, CDR1 is SGHTS and CDR2 YDEGEE. Trimming cost V 5 bases and J 4 bases, with 14 bases left between them. The CDR3 length is 14 residues. This CDR3 reads CASSQLQGPDTQYF. As DNA, the CDR3 is TGTGCCAGCAGTCAGCTGCAGGGACCAGATACGCAGTATTTT.

There are many counts of this clonotype. A junction end diverges from the germline sequence, so it may reflect a read error. The chain employs TRBV6-6 and TRBJ1-5; D is ambiguous. Germline CDR1 reads MNHNY; CDR2 reads SVGAGI (reference sequence). This CDR3 comprises 12 residues. This chain's CDR3 is CASSDSSSPQHF. CDR3 sequence (DNA): TGTGCCAGCAGTGACTCTAGCAGTCCCCAGCATTTT.